What follows is one T cell receptor beta chain and its context. The source of the sample is a study of blood T cell repertoires in COVID-19. Method: immunoSEQ multiplex PCR; TCRdb's copy keeps in-frame clones and lacks some. This table has 310,000 or so clones, approximately 90% appearing once. The Seattle patients, enrolled during active infection, were followed longitudinally. V lost 5 bases and J 2 bases, leaving 9 bases between the germline ends. Germline V gives CDR1 SQVTM, CDR2 ANQGSEA. The CDR3 loop spans 12 amino acids. The chain links TRBV29-1 to TRBJ2-5; D remains unclear. The specimen was peripheral blood. The source is a woman aged 25 to 39 with COVID-19, enrolled during active disease. The CDR3 region is CSVRNSQETQYF. The CDR3 region has the DNA TGCAGCGTTCGGAACAGTCAAGAGACCCAGTACTTC.